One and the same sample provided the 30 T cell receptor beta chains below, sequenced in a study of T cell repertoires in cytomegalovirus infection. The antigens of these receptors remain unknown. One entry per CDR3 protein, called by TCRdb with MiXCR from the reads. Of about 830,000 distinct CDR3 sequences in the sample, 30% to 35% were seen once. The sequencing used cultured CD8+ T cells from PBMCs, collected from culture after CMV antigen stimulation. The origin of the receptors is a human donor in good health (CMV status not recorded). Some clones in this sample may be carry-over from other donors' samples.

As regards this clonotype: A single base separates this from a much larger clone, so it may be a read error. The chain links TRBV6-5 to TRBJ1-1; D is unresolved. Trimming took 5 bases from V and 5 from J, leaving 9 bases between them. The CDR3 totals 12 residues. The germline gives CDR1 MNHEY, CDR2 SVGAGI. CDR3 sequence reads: CASSHGWTEAFF. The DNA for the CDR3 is TGTGCCAGCAGTCACGGGTGGACTGAAGCTTTCTTT.

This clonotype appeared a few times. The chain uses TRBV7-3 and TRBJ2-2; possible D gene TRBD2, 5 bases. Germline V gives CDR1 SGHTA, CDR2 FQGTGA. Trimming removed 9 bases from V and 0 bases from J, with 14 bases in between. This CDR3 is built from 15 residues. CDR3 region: CARPRTDSNTGELFF. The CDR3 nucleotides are TGTGCCAGACCCAGGACGGACTCGAACACCGGGGAGCTGTTTTTT. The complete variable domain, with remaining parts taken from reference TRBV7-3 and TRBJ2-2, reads GAGVSQTPSNKVTEKGKYVELRCDPISGHTALYWYRQSLGQGPEFLIYFQGTGAADDSGLPNDRFFAVRPEGSVSTLKIQRTERGDSAVYLCARPRTDSNTGELFFGEGSRLTVL.

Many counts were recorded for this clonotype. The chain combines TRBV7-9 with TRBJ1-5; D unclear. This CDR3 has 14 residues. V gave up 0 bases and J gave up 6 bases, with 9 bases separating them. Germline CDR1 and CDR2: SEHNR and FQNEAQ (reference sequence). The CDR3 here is CASSLAGPVQPQHF. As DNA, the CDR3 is TGTGCCAGCAGCTTAGCAGGGCCAGTTCAGCCCCAGCATTTT.

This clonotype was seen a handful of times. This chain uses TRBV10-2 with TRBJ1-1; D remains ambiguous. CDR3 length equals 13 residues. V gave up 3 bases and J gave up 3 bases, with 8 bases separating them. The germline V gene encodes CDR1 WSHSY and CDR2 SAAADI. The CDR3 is CASSDSPYTEAFF. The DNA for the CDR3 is TGCGCCAGCAGTGACAGTCCCTACACTGAAGCTTTCTTT.

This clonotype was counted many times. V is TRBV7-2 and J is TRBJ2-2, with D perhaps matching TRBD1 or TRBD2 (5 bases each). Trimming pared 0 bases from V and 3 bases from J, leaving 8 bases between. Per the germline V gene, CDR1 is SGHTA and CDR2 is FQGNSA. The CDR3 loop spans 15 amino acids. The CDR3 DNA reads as TGTGCCAGCAGCTTAGCCAGGGAGTACACCGGGGAGCTGTTTTTT. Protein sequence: CASSLAREYTGELFF.

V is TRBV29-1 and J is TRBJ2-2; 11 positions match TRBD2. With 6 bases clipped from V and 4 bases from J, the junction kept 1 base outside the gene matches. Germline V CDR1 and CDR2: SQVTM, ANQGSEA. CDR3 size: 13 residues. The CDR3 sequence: CSVGLAATGELFF. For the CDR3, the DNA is TGCAGCGTGGGACTAGCGGCCACCGGGGAGCTGTTTTTT.

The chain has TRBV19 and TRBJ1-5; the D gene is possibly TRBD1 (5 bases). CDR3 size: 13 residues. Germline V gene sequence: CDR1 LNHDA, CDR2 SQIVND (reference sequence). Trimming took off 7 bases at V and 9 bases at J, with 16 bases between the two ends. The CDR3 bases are TGTGCCAGTACAGGGCACAAACCATGGCCCCAGCATTTT. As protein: CASTGHKPWPQHF.

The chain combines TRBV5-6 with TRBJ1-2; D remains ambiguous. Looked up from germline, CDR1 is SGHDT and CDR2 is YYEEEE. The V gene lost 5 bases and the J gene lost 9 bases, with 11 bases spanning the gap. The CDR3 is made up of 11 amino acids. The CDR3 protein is CASRWGGSYTF. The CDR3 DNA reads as TGTGCCAGCAGGTGGGGTGGAAGCTACACCTTC.

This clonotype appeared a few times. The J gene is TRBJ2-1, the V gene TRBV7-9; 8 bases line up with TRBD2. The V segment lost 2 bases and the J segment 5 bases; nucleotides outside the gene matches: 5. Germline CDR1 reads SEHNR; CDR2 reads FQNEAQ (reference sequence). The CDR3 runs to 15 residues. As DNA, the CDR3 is TGTGCCAGCAGCTTATTGGGGCGGGGGGACAATGAGCAGTTCTTC. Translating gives CASSLLGRGDNEQFF.

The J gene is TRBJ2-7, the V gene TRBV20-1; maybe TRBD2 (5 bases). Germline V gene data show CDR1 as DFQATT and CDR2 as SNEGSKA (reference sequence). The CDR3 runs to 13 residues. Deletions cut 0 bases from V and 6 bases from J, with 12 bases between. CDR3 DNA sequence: TGCAGTGCTAGAGATCGCCGGGGTCCCGAGCAGTACGTC. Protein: CSARDRRGPEQYV.

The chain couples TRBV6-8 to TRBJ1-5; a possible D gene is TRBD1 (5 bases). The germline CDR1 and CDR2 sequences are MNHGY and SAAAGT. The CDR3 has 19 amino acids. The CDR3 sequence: CVTIPPIRDSYYGNQPQHF. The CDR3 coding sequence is TGTGTCACCATACCGCCTATTCGAGACAGCTATTATGGCAATCAGCCCCAGCATTTT.

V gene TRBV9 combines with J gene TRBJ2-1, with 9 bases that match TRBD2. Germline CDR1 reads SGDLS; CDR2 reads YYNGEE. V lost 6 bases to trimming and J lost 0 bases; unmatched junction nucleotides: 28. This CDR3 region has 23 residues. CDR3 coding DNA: TGTGCCAGCACCCATCCCCGAGCGGGGGGCGCCTTAATATCCAGCAGCTCCTACAATGAGCAGTTCTTC. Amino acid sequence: CASTHPRAGGALISSSSYNEQFF.

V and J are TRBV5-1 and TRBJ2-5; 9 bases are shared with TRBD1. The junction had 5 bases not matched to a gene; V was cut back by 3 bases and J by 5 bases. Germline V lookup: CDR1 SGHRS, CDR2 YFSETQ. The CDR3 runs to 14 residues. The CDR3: CASSWDRVDETQYF. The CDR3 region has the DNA TGCGCCAGCAGCTGGGACAGGGTTGATGAGACCCAGTACTTC.

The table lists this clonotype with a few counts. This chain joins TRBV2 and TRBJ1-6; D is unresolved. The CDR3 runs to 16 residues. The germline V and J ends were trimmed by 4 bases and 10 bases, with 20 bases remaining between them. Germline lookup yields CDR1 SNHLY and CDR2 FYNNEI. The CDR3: CASSVNRPFNLSPLHF. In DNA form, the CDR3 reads TGTGCCAGCAGTGTTAACAGACCCTTTAACCTGTCACCCCTCCACTTT.

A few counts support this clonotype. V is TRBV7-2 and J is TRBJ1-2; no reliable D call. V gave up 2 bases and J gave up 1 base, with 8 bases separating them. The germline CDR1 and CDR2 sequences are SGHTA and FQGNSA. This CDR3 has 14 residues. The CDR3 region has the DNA TGTGCCAGCAGCTTAATTTCGTATAACTATGGCTACACCTTC. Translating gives CASSLISYNYGYTF.

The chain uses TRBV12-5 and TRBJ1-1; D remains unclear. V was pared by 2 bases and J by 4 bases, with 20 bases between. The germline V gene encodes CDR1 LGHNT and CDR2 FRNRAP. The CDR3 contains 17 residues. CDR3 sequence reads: CASGLTQSAGLSTEAFF. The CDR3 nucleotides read TGTGCTAGTGGTTTGACCCAGAGTGCTGGGCTGAGCACTGAAGCTTTCTTT.

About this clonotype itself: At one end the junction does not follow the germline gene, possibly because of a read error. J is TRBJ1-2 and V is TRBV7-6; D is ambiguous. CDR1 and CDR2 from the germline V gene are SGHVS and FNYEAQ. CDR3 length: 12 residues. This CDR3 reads CTSSRTTDGYTF. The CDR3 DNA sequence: TGTACCAGCAGCCGGACGACCGATGGCTACACCTTC.

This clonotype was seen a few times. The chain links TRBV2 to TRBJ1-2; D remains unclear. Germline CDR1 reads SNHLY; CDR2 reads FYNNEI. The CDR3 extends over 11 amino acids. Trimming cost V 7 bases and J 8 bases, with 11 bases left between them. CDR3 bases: TGTGCCAGCACCCTCCTGGAGGGCTACACCTTC. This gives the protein CASTLLEGYTF.

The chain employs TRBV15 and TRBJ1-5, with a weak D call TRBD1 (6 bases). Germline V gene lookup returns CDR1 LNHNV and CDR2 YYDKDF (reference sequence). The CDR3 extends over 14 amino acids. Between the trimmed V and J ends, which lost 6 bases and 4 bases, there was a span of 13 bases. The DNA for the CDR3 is TGTGCCACCAGACCGGGGGGCCGAAATCAGCCCCAGCATTTT. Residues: CATRPGGRNQPQHF.

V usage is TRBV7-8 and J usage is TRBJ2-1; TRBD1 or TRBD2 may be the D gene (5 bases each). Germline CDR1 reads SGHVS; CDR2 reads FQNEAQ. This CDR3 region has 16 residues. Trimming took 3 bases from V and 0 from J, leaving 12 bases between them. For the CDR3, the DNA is TGTGCCAGCAGCTTTTGGGGACCTAGCTCCTACAATGAGCAGTTCTTC. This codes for CASSFWGPSSYNEQFF.

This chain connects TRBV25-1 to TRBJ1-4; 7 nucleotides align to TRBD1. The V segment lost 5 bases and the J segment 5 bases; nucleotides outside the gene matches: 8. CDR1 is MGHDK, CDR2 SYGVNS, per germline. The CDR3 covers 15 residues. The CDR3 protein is CASSTYGQANEKLFF. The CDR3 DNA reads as TGTGCCAGCAGTACCTACGGACAGGCCAATGAAAAACTGTTTTTT. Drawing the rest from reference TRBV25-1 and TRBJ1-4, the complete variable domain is EADIYQTPRYLVIGTGKKITLECSQTMGHDKMYWYQQDPGMELHLIHYSYGVNSTEKGDLSSESTVSRIRTEHFPLTLESARPSHTSQYLCASSTYGQANEKLFFGSGTQLSVL.

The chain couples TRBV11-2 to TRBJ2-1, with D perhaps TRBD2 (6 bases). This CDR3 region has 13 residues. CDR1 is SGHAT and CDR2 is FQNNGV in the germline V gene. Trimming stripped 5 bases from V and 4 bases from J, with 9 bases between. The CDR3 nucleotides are TGTGCCAGCAGCGACGGGGGTTACAATGAGCAGTTCTTC. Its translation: CASSDGGYNEQFF.

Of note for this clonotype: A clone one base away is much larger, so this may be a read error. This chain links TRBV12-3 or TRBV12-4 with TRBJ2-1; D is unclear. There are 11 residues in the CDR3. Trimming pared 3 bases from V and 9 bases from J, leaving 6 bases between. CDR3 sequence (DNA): TGTGCCAGCAGTTTTAGGCGTGAGCAGTTCTTC. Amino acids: CASSFRREQFF.

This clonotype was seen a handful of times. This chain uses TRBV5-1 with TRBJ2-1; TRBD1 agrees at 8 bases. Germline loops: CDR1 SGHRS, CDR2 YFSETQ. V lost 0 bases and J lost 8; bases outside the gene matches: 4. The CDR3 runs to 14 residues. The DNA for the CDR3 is TGCGCCAGCAGCTTGGGACAGGGGATCGATGAGCAGTTCTTC. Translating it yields CASSLGQGIDEQFF.

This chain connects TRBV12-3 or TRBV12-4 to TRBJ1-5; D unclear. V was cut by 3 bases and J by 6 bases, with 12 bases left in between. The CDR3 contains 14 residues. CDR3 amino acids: CASSFLGPGQPQHF. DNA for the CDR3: TGTGCCAGCAGTTTCCTAGGGCCGGGTCAGCCCCAGCATTTT.

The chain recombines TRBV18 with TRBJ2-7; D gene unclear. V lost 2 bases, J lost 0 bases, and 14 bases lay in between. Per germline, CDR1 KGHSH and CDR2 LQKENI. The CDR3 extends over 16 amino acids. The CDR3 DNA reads TGTGCCAGCTCACCAAGCTTAGGATTCGACTCCTACGAGCAGTACTTC. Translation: CASSPSLGFDSYEQYF.

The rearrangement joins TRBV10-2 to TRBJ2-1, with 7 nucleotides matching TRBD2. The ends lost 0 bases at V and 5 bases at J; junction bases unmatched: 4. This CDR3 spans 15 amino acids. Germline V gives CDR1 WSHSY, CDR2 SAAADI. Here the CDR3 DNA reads TGCGCCAGCAGTGAGTCTCGCCGGGGGGACAATGAGCAGTTCTTC. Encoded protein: CASSESRRGDNEQFF.

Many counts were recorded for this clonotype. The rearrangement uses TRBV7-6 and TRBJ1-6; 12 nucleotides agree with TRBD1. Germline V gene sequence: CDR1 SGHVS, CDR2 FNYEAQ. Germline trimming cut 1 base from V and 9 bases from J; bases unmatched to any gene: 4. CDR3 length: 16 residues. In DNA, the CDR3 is TGTGCCAGCAGCTTAGTTCCGGGACAGGGGGCTTCACCCCTCCACTTT. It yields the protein CASSLVPGQGASPLHF.

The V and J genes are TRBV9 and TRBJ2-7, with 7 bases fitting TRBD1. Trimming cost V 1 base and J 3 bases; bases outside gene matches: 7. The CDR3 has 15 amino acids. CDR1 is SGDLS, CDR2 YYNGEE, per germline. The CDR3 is CASSVSDRVVYEQYF. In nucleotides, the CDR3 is TGTGCCAGCAGCGTAAGCGACAGGGTGGTCTACGAGCAGTACTTC.

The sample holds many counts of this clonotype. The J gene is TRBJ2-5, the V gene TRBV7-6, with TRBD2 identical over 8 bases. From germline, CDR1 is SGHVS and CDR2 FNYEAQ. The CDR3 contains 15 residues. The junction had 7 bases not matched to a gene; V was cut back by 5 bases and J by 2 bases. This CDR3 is CASSRLATSQETQYF. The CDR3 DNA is TGTGCCAGCAGCCGACTAGCGACTAGTCAAGAGACCCAGTACTTC.